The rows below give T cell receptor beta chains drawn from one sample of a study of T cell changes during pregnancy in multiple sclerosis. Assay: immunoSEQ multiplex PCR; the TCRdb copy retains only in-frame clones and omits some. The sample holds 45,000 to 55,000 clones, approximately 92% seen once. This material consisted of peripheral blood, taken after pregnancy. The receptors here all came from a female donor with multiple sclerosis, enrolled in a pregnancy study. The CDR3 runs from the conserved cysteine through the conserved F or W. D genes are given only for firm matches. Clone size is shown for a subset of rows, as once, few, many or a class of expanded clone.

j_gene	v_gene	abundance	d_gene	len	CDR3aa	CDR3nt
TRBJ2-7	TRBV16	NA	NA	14	CASTAYRATHEQYF	TGTGCCAGCACCGCCTACAGGGCCACCCACGAGCAGTACTTC
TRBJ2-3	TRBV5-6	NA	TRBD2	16	CASSLVAGGPTDTQYF	TGTGCCAGCAGCTTGGTAGCGGGGGGGCCCACAGATACGCAGTATTTT
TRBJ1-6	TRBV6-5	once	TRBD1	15	CASSRLNQGDSPLHF	TGTGCCAGCAGTCGACTTAACCAGGGGGATTCACCCCTCCACTTT
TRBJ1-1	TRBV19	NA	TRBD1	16	CASSIRDRGAVAEAFF	TGTGCCAGTAGTATAAGGGACAGGGGCGCGGTGGCTGAAGCTTTCTTT
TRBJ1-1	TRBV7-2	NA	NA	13	CASSFQGGTEAFF	TGTGCCAGCAGCTTCCAGGGAGGCACTGAAGCTTTCTTT
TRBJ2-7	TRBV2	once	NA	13	CASSKGLPYEQYF	TGTGCCAGCAGTAAGGGGCTCCCTTACGAGCAGTACTTC
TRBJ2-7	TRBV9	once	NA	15	CASSVGALTFHEQYF	TGTGCCAGCAGCGTAGGGGCCCTCACCTTCCACGAGCAGTACTTC
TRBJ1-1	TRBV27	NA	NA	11	CASRKAKGAFF	TGTGCCAGCAGGAAAGCGAAGGGGGCTTTCTTT
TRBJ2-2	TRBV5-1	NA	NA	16	CASSPIQGRSTGELFF	TGCGCCAGCAGCCCCATACAGGGTAGATCCACCGGGGAGCTGTTTTTT
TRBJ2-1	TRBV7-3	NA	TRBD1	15	CASSLKGQGVGEQFF	TGTGCCAGCAGCTTAAAGGGACAGGGGGTCGGTGAGCAGTTCTTC
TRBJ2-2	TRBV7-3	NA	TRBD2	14	CASRERGGTGELFF	TGTGCCAGCAGGGAACGGGGGGGGACCGGGGAGCTGTTTTTT
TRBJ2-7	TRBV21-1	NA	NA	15	CASSKEGLALYEQYF	TGTGCCAGCAGCAAGGAAGGACTAGCACTCTACGAGCAGTACTTC
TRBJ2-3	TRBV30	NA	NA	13	CAWRGPLTDTQYF	TGTGCCTGGAGGGGGCCCTTGACAGATACGCAGTATTTT
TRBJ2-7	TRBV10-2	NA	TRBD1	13	CASNRGRGYEQYF	TGCGCCAGCAACAGGGGAAGGGGCTACGAGCAGTACTTC
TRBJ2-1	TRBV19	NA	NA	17	CASSIRAQLGGENEQFF	TGTGCCAGTAGTATAAGGGCCCAATTGGGGGGTGAGAATGAGCAGTTCTTC
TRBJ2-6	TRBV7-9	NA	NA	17	CASSPRFGRLKANVLTF	TGTGCCAGCAGCCCTAGGTTCGGCCGTTTAAAGGCCAACGTCCTGACTTTC
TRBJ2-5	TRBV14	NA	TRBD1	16	CASSQNRGLLGATQYF	TGTGCCAGCAGCCAGAACAGGGGCCTCCTAGGCGCGACCCAGTACTTC
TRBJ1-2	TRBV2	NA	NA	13	CASFSVANYGYTF	TGTGCCAGCTTTAGTGTGGCTAACTATGGCTACACCTTC
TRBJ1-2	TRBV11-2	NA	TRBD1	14	CASSLGGQNYGYTF	TGTGCCAGCAGCTTAGGGGGACAGAACTATGGCTACACCTTC
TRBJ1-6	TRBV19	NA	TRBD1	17	CASSTGQGMFNNSPLHF	TGTGCCAGTAGTACCGGACAGGGGATGTTTAATAATTCACCCCTCCACTTT
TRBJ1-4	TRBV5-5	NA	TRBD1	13	CASSRDRAEKLFF	TGTGCCAGCAGCCGGGACAGGGCTGAAAAACTGTTTTTT
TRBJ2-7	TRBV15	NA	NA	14	CATSPRQDYYEQYF	TGTGCCACCAGCCCCCGGCAGGACTACTACGAGCAGTACTTC
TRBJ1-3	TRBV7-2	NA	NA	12	CAATGFGNTIYF	TGTGCCGCTACAGGGTTCGGAAACACCATATATTTT
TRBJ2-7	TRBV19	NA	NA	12	CASAQAGGEQYF	TGTGCCAGTGCGCAGGCAGGTGGGGAGCAGTACTTC
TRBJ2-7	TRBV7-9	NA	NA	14	CASSLWRPDDEQYF	TGTGCCAGCAGCTTGTGGAGGCCGGATGATGAGCAGTACTTC
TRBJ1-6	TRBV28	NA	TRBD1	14	CASSTRDRGLSLHF	TGTGCCAGCAGTACCCGGGACAGGGGCTTGTCCCTCCACTTT
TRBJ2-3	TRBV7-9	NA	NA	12	CASTGETATQYF	TGTGCCAGCACCGGAGAGACCGCGACGCAGTATTTT
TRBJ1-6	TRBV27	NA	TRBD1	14	CATKDTGGHSPLHF	TGTGCCACCAAAGATACAGGGGGGCATTCACCCCTCCACTTT
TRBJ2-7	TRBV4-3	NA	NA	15	CASSQDRGQGYEQYF	TGCGCCAGCAGCCAAGATCGAGGGCAAGGCTACGAGCAGTACTTC
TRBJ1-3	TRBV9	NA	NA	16	CASSTRQADSGNTIYF	TGTGCCAGCAGCACCCGACAGGCCGACTCTGGAAACACCATATATTTT
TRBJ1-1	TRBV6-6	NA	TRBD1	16	CASSLGTGRGDTEAFF	TGTGCCAGCAGTTTAGGGACAGGACGGGGGGACACTGAAGCTTTCTTT
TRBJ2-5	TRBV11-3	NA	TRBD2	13	CASRSSREETQYF	TGTGCCAGCAGGAGCTCGCGGGAGGAGACCCAGTACTTC
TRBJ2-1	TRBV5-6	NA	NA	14	CASSFLDYNNEQFF	TGTGCCAGCAGCTTCCTGGACTATAACAATGAGCAGTTCTTC
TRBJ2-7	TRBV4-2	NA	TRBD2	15	CASSQEASGLGRWYF	TGTGCCAGCAGCCAAGAGGCTAGCGGTCTAGGGAGGTGGTACTTC
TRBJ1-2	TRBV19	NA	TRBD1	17	CASSMVRGLPLDYGYTF	TGTGCCAGTAGTATGGTCAGGGGGTTGCCACTGGACTATGGCTACACCTTC
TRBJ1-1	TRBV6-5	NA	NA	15	CASSDTRGLNTEAFF	TGTGCCAGCAGCGACACCAGGGGATTGAACACTGAAGCTTTCTTT
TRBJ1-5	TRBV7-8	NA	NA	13	CASSLREAQPQHF	TGTGCCAGCAGCTTACGGGAGGCTCAGCCCCAGCATTTT
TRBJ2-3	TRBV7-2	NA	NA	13	CASSNPVLDTQYF	TGTGCCAGCTCCAACCCGGTATTAGATACGCAGTATTTT
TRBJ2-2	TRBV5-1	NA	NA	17	CASSPGQGSSIGGELFF	TGCGCCAGCAGCCCCGGGCAGGGGTCCTCAATCGGCGGGGAGCTGTTTTTT
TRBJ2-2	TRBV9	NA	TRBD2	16	CASSVPGGLDTGELFF	TGTGCCAGCAGCGTACCGGGAGGCCTAGACACCGGGGAGCTGTTTTTT
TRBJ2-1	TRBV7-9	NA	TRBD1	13	CASQTGTPNEQFF	TGTGCCAGCCAGACAGGGACCCCCAATGAGCAGTTCTTC
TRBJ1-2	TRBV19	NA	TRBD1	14	CASSPDRGLGGYTF	TGTGCCAGTAGTCCAGACAGGGGGTTAGGAGGATACACCTTC
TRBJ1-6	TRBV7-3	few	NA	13	CASRERGNSPLHF	TGTGCCAGCAGGGAGAGGGGGAATTCACCCCTCCACTTT
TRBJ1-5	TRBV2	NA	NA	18	CASSETLGNRYSNQPQHF	TGTGCCAGCAGTGAAACCCTGGGGAACAGGTATAGCAATCAGCCCCAGCATTTT
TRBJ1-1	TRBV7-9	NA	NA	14	CASSLGHLNTEAFF	TGTGCCAGCAGCTTAGGCCACTTGAACACTGAAGCTTTCTTT
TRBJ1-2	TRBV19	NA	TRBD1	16	CASKEGNDRGRLGYTF	TGTGCCAGTAAAGAGGGCAACGACAGGGGGCGACTTGGCTACACCTTC
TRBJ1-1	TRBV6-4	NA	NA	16	CASSDSAGVGATEAFF	TGTGCCAGCAGTGACTCAGCAGGGGTTGGGGCCACTGAAGCTTTCTTT
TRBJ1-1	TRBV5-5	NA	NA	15	CASSLVFGSVTEAFF	TGTGCCAGCAGCTTGGTGTTCGGGTCTGTTACTGAAGCTTTCTTT
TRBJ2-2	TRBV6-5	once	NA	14	CASSYDLYTGELFF	TGTGCCAGCAGTTACGATCTCTATACCGGGGAGCTGTTTTTT
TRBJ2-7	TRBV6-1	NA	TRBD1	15	CASSVRTGEIYEQYF	TGTGCCAGCAGTGTCCGGACAGGAGAGATCTACGAGCAGTACTTC
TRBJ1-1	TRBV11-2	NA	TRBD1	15	CASSSHRGRGDEAFF	TGTGCCAGCAGCTCCCACAGGGGTCGGGGAGATGAAGCTTTCTTT